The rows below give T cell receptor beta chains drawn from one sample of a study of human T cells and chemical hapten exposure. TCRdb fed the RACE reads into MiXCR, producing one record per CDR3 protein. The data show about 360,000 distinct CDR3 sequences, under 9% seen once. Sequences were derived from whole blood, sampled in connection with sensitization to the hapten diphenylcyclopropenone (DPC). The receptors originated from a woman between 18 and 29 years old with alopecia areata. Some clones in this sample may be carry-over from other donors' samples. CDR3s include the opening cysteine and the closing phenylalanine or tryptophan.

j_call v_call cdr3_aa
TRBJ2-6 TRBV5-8 CASSFDPGANVLTF
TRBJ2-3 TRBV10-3 CAISDGWLDTQYF
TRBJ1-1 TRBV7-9 CASSQNTGTEAFF
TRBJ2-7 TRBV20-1 CSARDLYEQYF
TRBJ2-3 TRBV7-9 CASSLPGHADTQYF
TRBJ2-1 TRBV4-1 CASSQGPGTSGGARNEQFF
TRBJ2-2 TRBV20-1 CSARDLKDFRGDTGELFF
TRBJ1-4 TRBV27 CASSAQGVGRLFF
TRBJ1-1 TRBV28 CASSPIGRANTEAFF
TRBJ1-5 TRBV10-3 CAISDGNQPQHF
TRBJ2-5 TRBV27 CASSLWFGETQYF
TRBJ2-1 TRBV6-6 CASSLGGDEQFF
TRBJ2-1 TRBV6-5 CASSYGDRAYNEQFF
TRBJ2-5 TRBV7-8 CASSLIMETQYF
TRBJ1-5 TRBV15 CATSRDRVQRPQHF
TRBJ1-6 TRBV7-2 CASSKDGVTYSSPLHF
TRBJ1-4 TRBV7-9 CASSQETGVEGNEKLFF
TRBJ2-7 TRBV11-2 CASSLAGNYEQYF
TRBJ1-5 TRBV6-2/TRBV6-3 CASRRSGHQPQHF
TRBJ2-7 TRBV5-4 CASKKEDSSYEQYF
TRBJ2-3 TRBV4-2 CASSQDSLKRGARTDTQYF
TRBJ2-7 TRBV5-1 CASSLGGVPHEQYF
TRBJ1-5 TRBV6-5 CASSVYRGYQPQHF
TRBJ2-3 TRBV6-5 CASSYGGPGGTDTQYF
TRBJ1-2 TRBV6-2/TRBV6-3 CASSSQPPDIYGYTF
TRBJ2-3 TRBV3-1 CASSQAGDDTQYF
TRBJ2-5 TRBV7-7 CASSLEERGEIETQYF
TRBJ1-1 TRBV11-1 CASSLQEMNTEAFF
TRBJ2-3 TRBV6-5 CASSYTTGSGGDTQYF
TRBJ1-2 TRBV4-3 CASSQTTANYGYTF
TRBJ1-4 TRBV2 CASSEMTEATNEKLFF
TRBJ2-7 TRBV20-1 CSAGGPEQYF
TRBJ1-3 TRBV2 CASSEAIGAGNTIYF
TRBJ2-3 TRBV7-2 CASSSGQGASTQYF
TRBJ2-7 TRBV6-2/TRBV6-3 CASTATGRFYEQYF
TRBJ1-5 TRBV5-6 CASSLGGEDGNQPQHF
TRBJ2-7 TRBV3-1 CASSQETRRYF
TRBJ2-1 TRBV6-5 CASFRALDYNEQFF
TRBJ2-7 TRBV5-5 CASSWGTSGSYEQYF
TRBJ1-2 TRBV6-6 CASSYSPQDYGYTF
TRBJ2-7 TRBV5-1 CASSLASGGARRNEQYF
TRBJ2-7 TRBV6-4 CASSGRLYEQYF
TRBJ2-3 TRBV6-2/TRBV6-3 CASSYVGPTDTQYF
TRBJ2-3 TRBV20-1 CSALAGEGASTDTQYF
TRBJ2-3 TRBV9 CASRPGGSRHTDTQYF
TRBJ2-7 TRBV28 CASTPQYLRDEQYF
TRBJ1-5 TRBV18 CASSPGQGVRQPQHF
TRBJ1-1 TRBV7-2 CASSSESGGNTEAFF
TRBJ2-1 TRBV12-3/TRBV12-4 CASSLGYRMSFNEQFF
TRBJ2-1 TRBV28 CASRTSGDYNEQFF
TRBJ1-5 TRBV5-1 CASSLDGQQPQHF
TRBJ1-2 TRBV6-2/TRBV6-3 CASSYSTGRSSYGYTF
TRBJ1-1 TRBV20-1 CSPFYLNTEAFF
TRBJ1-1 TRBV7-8 CASSWGQGSNTEAFF
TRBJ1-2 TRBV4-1 CASSQDGRAGGLGYTF
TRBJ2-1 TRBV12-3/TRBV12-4 CASSRTSGGPLGDEQFF
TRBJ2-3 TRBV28 CASHSTDTQYF